These 5 T cell receptor beta chains were sequenced from one sample in a study of CD8 T cells in Susac syndrome. RNA, at about 0.45 to 1 ug, was reverse transcribed with random hexamers. One entry per CDR3 protein results from TCRdb running MiXCR on the immunoSEQ multiplex PCR reads. This repertoire shows 120,000 or so distinct CDR3 sequences, nearly 95% found once; its top ten account for more than 0.095%. The sequenced material came from CD4+ T cells from PBMCs. The receptors stem from a human donor in good health.

The chain combines TRBV11-1 with TRBJ1-1, with D perhaps matching TRBD1 (6 bases). Germline CDR1 SGHAT, CDR2 FQDESV (reference sequence). V lost 0 bases and J 7 bases, leaving 9 bases between the germline ends. The CDR3 covers 13 residues. The CDR3 reads CASSLAAQGEAFF. DNA for the CDR3: TGTGCCAGCAGCTTAGCGGCACAGGGTGAAGCTTTCTTT.

The chain employs TRBV25-1 and TRBJ2-7, with D hard to call. Trimming left V 3 bases short and J 0 bases short, with 15 bases between. Germline V lookup: CDR1 MGHDK, CDR2 SYGVNS. The CDR3 contains 16 residues. The CDR3 region is CASSDGFLGGSYEQYF. The CDR3 DNA reads as TGTGCCAGCAGTGACGGGTTTTTGGGCGGCTCCTACGAGCAGTACTTC.

The chain has TRBV3-1 and TRBJ2-4; D possibly matches TRBD1 or TRBD2 (5 bases each). The CDR3 sequence is 15 residues long. The germline gives CDR1 LGHDT, CDR2 YNNKEL (reference sequence). The V end was cut by 4 bases, the J end by 1 base, with 11 bases between. In DNA, the CDR3 is TGTGCCAGCAGCCCCGAGGGGACGGCCAAAAACATTCAGTACTTC. It specifies CASSPEGTAKNIQYF.

This clonotype was observed a few times. The chain joins TRBV7-9 to TRBJ2-7; TRBD2 aligns across 7 bases. The CDR3 consists of 14 residues. J was trimmed by 3 bases and V by 3 bases; bases with no gene match: 5. The germline CDR1 and CDR2 sequences are SEHNR and FQNEAQ (reference sequence). The chain's CDR3 is CASSLGGGVYEQYF. The CDR3 DNA reads as TGTGCCAGCAGCTTGGGGGGGGGAGTCTACGAGCAGTACTTC.

Comments on this clonotype: At one boundary the junction diverges from the germline segment, which might be a read error. The chain joins TRBV7-9 to TRBJ2-2; 7 bases are a match to TRBD2. The germline V gene has CDR1 SEHNR and CDR2 FQNEAQ (reference sequence). This CDR3 contains 15 residues. The CDR3 DNA is TGTGCCAGCAGCGTAGCGGGTCCGAACACCGGGGAGCTGTTTTTT. Amino acid sequence: CASSVAGPNTGELFF. Supplemented by reference TRBV7-9 and TRBJ2-2, the full variable domain reads DTGVSQNPRHKITKRGQNVTFRCDPISEHNRLYWYRQTLGQGPEFLTYFQNEAQLEKSRLLSDRFSAERPKGSFSTLEIQRTEQGDSAMYLCASSVAGPNTGELFFGEGSRLTVL.